This T cell receptor (beta chain) originates from a study of control samples from healthy donors and cancer patients. Assay used: immunoSEQ multiplex PCR; TCRdb lists only in-frame clones, some missing. The table has 80,000 to 100,000 clones, 80% to 90% seen once; the top ten hold 13% to 15%. The TCR was taken from a man aged 30 to 45 in good health. Sequencing was performed on blood.

The CDR3 DNA reads TGTGCCAGCAGCCAGTACACAGATACGCAGTATTTT. Residues: CASSQYTDTQYF. This chain joins TRBV7-2 and TRBJ2-3; the D is unclear. Germline values: CDR1 SGHTA, CDR2 FQGNSA. The CDR3 is 12 amino acids. Trimming shortened V by 5 bases and J by 2 bases, and 5 bases separated the two germline ends.